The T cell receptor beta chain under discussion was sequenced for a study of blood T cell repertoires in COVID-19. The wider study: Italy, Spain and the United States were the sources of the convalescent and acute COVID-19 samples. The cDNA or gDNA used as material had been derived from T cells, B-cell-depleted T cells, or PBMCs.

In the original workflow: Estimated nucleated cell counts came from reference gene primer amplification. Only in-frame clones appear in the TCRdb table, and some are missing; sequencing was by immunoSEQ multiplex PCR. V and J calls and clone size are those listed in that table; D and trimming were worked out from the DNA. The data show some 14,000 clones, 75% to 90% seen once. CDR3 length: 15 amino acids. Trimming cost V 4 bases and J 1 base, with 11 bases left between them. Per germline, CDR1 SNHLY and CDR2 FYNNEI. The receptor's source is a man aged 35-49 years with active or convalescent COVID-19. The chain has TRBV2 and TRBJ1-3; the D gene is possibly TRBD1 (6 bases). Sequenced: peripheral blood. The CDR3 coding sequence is TGTGCCAGCAGTGGGGGCAGGGGATCTGGAAACACCATATATTTT. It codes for CASSGGRGSGNTIYF. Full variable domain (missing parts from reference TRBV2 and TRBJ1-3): EPEVTQTPSHQVTQMGQEVILRCVPISNHLYFYWYRQILGQKVEFLVSFYNNEISEKSEIFDDQFSVERPDGSNFTLKIRSTKLEDSAMYFCASSGGRGSGNTIYFGEGSWLTVV.